Below are 30 T cell receptor beta chains sequenced from a single sample in a study of T cell responses to AZD1222 COVID-19 vaccine. The method was immunoSEQ multiplex PCR; TCRdb's version includes in-frame clones alone and lacks a portion of them. Of approximately 89,000 clones listed, roughly 94% are singletons. Sequencing was performed on peripheral blood, taken on day 0 of AZD1222 vaccination. The receptors were gathered from an adult in good health.

This clone showed up just once. V and J are TRBV28 and TRBJ1-5, with TRBD1 as a possible D gene (5 bases). The CDR3 totals 17 residues. Trimming left V 2 bases short and J 0 bases short, with 14 bases between. In germline, CDR1 is MDHEN, CDR2 SYDVKM. As DNA, the CDR3 is TGTGCCAGCAGTTTAACCAGGGACCTTTATAGCAATCAGCCCCAGCATTTT. This encodes CASSLTRDLYSNQPQHF.

The V and J genes are TRBV7-9 and TRBJ2-1; D is unclear. CDR1 SEHNR and CDR2 FQNEAQ come from the germline V gene (reference sequence). This CDR3 comprises 11 residues. The ends were cut back, 8 bases at V and 9 bases at J, with 11 bases in the middle. CDR3 residues: CASFWGIEQFF. For the CDR3, the DNA is TGTGCCAGCTTCTGGGGAATTGAGCAGTTCTTC.

Only one count was recorded for this clone. The chain employs TRBV28 and TRBJ2-7; 7 nucleotides line up with TRBD1. CDR1 and CDR2 (germline): MDHEN, SYDVKM. The CDR3 totals 15 residues. The ends lost 6 bases at V and 4 bases at J; junction bases unmatched: 12. CDR3 nucleotides: TGTGCCAGCAGCTTGGACAGGCGAAAATATTACGAGCAGTACTTC. Its translation is CASSLDRRKYYEQYF.

The chain recombines TRBV28 with TRBJ1-1; 7 bases match TRBD1. The trim removed 5 bases at V and 6 bases at J, leaving 12 bases unmatched. The CDR3 sequence is 15 residues long. Germline V gene sequence: CDR1 MDHEN, CDR2 SYDVKM. CDR3 in amino acids: CASSPHRGKISEAFF. The CDR3, as DNA: TGTGCCAGCAGTCCACACAGGGGTAAAATATCTGAAGCTTTCTTT.

The rearrangement uses TRBV2 and TRBJ2-3, with 10 bases aligning to TRBD1. In germline, CDR1 is SNHLY, CDR2 FYNNEI. The CDR3 extends over 15 amino acids. V was clipped by 3 bases and J by 4 bases; unmatched bases: 4. Here the CDR3 reads CASSEGTGAADTQYF. In nucleotides, the CDR3 is TGTGCCAGCAGTGAGGGGACAGGGGCCGCAGATACGCAGTATTTT.

The J gene is TRBJ2-3, the V gene TRBV9; D is possibly TRBD2 (6 bases). The germline V gene has CDR1 SGDLS and CDR2 YYNGEE. The CDR3 sequence is 12 residues long. In nucleotides, the CDR3 is TGTGGGGGCGGGGCGTCAACAGATACGCAGTATTTT. It translates to CGGGASTDTQYF.

The J gene is TRBJ2-1, the V gene TRBV24-1; unclear D gene. CDR3 size: 14 residues. Trimming cost V 10 bases and J 8 bases, with 20 bases left between them. Germline V gene data show CDR1 as KGHDR and CDR2 as SFDVKD. The CDR3, as DNA: TGTGCCACTGCCGGACCCCCCCTGGGCCATGAGCAGTTCTTC. It is translated as CATAGPPLGHEQFF.

The rearrangement links TRBV19 to TRBJ2-3; weak D call: TRBD2 (6 bases). In germline, CDR1 is LNHDA, CDR2 SQIVND (reference sequence). V lost 5 bases to trimming and J lost 4 bases, with 19 bases between them. This CDR3 is built from 16 residues. CDR3 sequence: CASSVEGGKSPDTQYF. The CDR3 DNA sequence: TGTGCCAGTAGTGTGGAGGGTGGGAAATCTCCAGATACGCAGTATTTT.

The chain recombines TRBV27 with TRBJ1-6; D is ambiguous. Per germline, CDR1 MNHEY and CDR2 SMNVEV (reference sequence). The V end was cut by 0 bases, the J end by 0 bases, with 12 bases between. There are 18 residues in the CDR3. The chain's CDR3 is CASSLSGSVSSYNSPLHF. The CDR3 DNA sequence: TGTGCCAGCAGTTTATCGGGATCCGTGAGCTCCTATAATTCACCCCTCCACTTT.

This chain links TRBV10-1 with TRBJ2-5, with D tentatively TRBD1 (6 bases). Deletions cut 7 bases from V and 2 bases from J, with 20 bases between. This CDR3 is 16 amino acids long. The germline CDR1 and CDR2 sequences are WNHNN and SYGVQD (reference sequence). CDR3 in DNA: TGCGCCAGCATCCCCGACGAGGACAGCACTCAAGAGACCCAGTACTTC. Translating gives CASIPDEDSTQETQYF.

This clone occurred once. The genes are TRBV6-5 and TRBJ1-5; tentatively, D is TRBD1 (6 bases). The V gene lost 6 bases and the J gene lost 1 base, with 13 bases spanning the gap. Germline loops: CDR1 MNHEY, CDR2 SVGAGI. CDR3 size: 15 residues. Here the CDR3 reads CASRPGQLSNQPQHF. The CDR3, as DNA: TGTGCCAGCAGACCCGGACAGCTAAGCAATCAGCCCCAGCATTTT.

This chain connects TRBV6-2 or TRBV6-3 to TRBJ2-2; 9 nucleotides align to TRBD2. The CDR3 extends over 18 amino acids. Germline V gene sequence: CDR1 MNHEY, CDR2 SVGEGT. Germline trimming cut 4 bases from V and 0 bases from J; bases unmatched to any gene: 9. The CDR3 protein is CASSSYLAGPTNTGELFF. The DNA of the CDR3 is TGTGCCAGCAGTTCCTACCTAGCGGGACCGACGAACACCGGGGAGCTGTTTTTT.

The chain couples TRBV27 to TRBJ2-1; 11 bases fit TRBD2. The V and J ends lost 2 bases and 7 bases, in that order; junction bases with no gene match: 7. The V gene's germline CDR1 is MNHEY and CDR2 SMNVEV (reference sequence). CDR3 length: 16 amino acids. The CDR3 DNA sequence: TGTGCCAGCAGTTTACCCTCTAGCGGGAGGCTAAATGAGCAGTTCTTC. It is translated as CASSLPSSGRLNEQFF.

This rearrangement joins TRBV21-1 to TRBJ2-3; the table names TRBD2, a call not compared with the DNA. TRBV21-1 is given as a pseudogene. The CDR3 sequence is 20 residues long. The CDR3 DNA follows: TGTGCCAGCAGCAAAGGGTACCGGACTAGCGCCCCACCCGGCACAGATACGCAGTATTTT. Its translation: CASSKGYRTSAPPGTDTQYF.

V and J are TRBV5-1 and TRBJ1-1; maybe TRBD1 (5 bases). CDR1 is SGHRS, CDR2 YFSETQ, per germline. The CDR3 has 16 amino acids. The germline V and J ends were trimmed by 4 bases and 3 bases, with 19 bases remaining between them. This CDR3 is CASSARGLLSDTEAFF. In DNA form, the CDR3 reads TGCGCCAGCAGCGCACGGGGCTTACTTTCGGACACTGAAGCTTTCTTT.

The rearrangement links TRBV30 to TRBJ2-4; 7 bases are shared with TRBD2. Germline V gene data show CDR1 as GTSNPN and CDR2 as SVGIG (reference sequence). V was pared by 8 bases and J by 15 bases, with 10 bases of the junction left unmatched. The CDR3 has 10 amino acids. CDR3 nucleotides: TGTGCCCGCATCCGGGGAGGGATGTACTTC. Translation gives CARIRGGMYF.

This clone appeared once. This chain joins TRBV30 and TRBJ1-2; D ambiguous. Germline V gives CDR1 GTSNPN, CDR2 SVGIG (reference sequence). The CDR3 extends over 13 amino acids. V was pared by 7 bases and J by 0 bases, with 12 bases between. CDR3 sequence: CASADGTNYGYTF. Written as DNA, the CDR3 is TGTGCCTCCGCTGACGGGACTAACTATGGCTACACCTTC.

This clone was recorded once. The chain links TRBV2 to TRBJ2-2; TRBD2 is a possible D gene (6 bases). The germline V gene has CDR1 SNHLY and CDR2 FYNNEI. The germline V and J ends were trimmed by 4 bases and 4 bases, with 7 bases remaining between them. CDR3 size: 13 residues. The CDR3 coding sequence is TGTGCCAGCAGTGCACTAGCCACCGGGGAGCTGTTTTTT. It codes for CASSALATGELFF.

The rearrangement links TRBV18 to TRBJ1-1; no clear D gene. The CDR3 loop spans 15 amino acids. The ends were cut back, 0 bases at V and 1 base at J, with 9 bases in the middle. The germline CDR1 and CDR2 sequences are KGHSH and LQKENI. CDR3 bases: TGTGCCAGCTCACCACCGAGTGCGGGGAACACTGAAGCTTTCTTT. It specifies CASSPPSAGNTEAFF.

The chain couples TRBV5-1 to TRBJ2-3; D is unclear. The CDR3 is 13 residues long. Trimming took 3 bases from V and 0 from J, leaving 5 bases between them. Germline CDR1 reads SGHRS; CDR2 reads YFSETQ. The DNA of the CDR3 is TGCGCCAGCAGCTATGCTAGCACAGATACGCAGTATTTT. Translating gives CASSYASTDTQYF.

The chain employs TRBV9 and TRBJ1-2; D remains unclear. The CDR3 extends over 15 amino acids. In germline, CDR1 is SGDLS, CDR2 YYNGEE. V gave up 1 base and J gave up 0 bases, with 10 bases separating them. The CDR3 reads CASSVMEASNYGYTF. DNA of the CDR3: TGTGCCAGCAGCGTAATGGAGGCCTCTAACTATGGCTACACCTTC.

The chain uses TRBV9 and TRBJ2-3; D is undetermined. The CDR3 length is 14 residues. Germline V gene data show CDR1 as SGDLS and CDR2 as YYNGEE. Deletions cut 3 bases from V and 0 bases from J, with 8 bases between. CDR3 DNA sequence: TGTGCCAGCAGCGGACTTGATAGCACAGATACGCAGTATTTT. This codes for CASSGLDSTDTQYF.

The chain uses TRBV28 and TRBJ2-1; 7 bases line up with TRBD2. The ends lost 8 bases at V and 3 bases at J; junction bases unmatched: 10. This CDR3 has 15 residues. Germline-derived CDR1 and CDR2 are MDHEN and SYDVKM. CDR3 coding DNA: TGTGCCAGCTGCGGGAGTGGGCCTAGCTACAATGAGCAGTTCTTC. It is translated as CASCGSGPSYNEQFF.

This chain connects TRBV5-1 to TRBJ2-3, with D possibly TRBD1 on 5 matching bases. Germline V CDR1 and CDR2: SGHRS, YFSETQ. This CDR3 region has 15 residues. Between the trimmed V and J ends, which lost 0 bases and 6 bases, there was a span of 14 bases. Here the CDR3 reads CASSLGTSTQDTQYF. DNA of the CDR3: TGCGCCAGCAGCTTGGGGACAAGTACACAGGATACGCAGTATTTT. The entire variable domain, with the rest obtained from reference TRBV5-1 and TRBJ2-3, is as follows: KAGVTQTPRYLIKTRGQQVTLSCSPISGHRSVSWYQQTPGQGLQFLFEYFSETQRNKGNFPGRFSGRQFSNSRSEMNVSTLELGDSALYLCASSLGTSTQDTQYFGPGTRLTVL.

The chain has TRBV5-5 and TRBJ1-5, with 8 bases aligning to TRBD1. This CDR3 is built from 16 residues. With 4 bases clipped from V and 2 bases from J, the junction kept 8 bases outside the gene matches. Per germline, CDR1 SGHKS and CDR2 YYEKEE (reference sequence). Here the CDR3 reads CASSTGTTGGNQPQHF. CDR3 nucleotide sequence: TGTGCCAGCAGCACGGGAACGACAGGGGGCAATCAGCCCCAGCATTTT.

The chain couples TRBV21-1 to TRBJ2-2; no check of the table's D call, TRBD2, against the DNA was made. TRBV21-1 is a pseudogene segment. The CDR3 length is 14 residues. DNA for the CDR3: TGTGCCAGCAGCAAAGTACTGTGCACCGGGGAGCTGTTTTTT. Its protein product is CASSKVLCTGELFF.

This chain uses TRBV9 with TRBJ1-6, with D possibly matching TRBD1 (6 bases). Between the trimmed V and J ends, which lost 4 bases and 7 bases, there was a span of 12 bases. CDR3 length: 14 residues. CDR1 is SGDLS and CDR2 is YYNGEE in the germline V gene. DNA for the CDR3: TGTGCCAGCAGCCTAGAAGACAGGAATTCACCCCTCCACTTT. As protein: CASSLEDRNSPLHF.

This chain connects TRBV28 to TRBJ2-7; perhaps D is TRBD1 or TRBD2 (6 bases each). Trimming shortened V by 11 bases and J by 2 bases, and 10 bases separated the two germline ends. Germline V CDR1 and CDR2: MDHEN, SYDVKM. This CDR3 spans 11 amino acids. DNA for the CDR3: TGTGCCGCTGGGGGGCCCTACGAGCAGTACTTC. Translation gives CAAGGPYEQYF.

This chain connects TRBV5-1 to TRBJ2-7, with TRBD1 as a possible D gene (5 bases). This CDR3 spans 14 amino acids. V was shortened by 8 bases and J by 3 bases, with 18 bases between the two germline ends. Germline V gene data show CDR1 as SGHRS and CDR2 as YFSETQ. CDR3 region: CASTDQGGFYEQYF. The CDR3 DNA is TGCGCCAGTACCGACCAGGGTGGATTCTACGAGCAGTACTTC.

The chain is built from TRBV12-3 or TRBV12-4 and TRBJ1-2, with D perhaps matching TRBD1 (5 bases). The V gene lost 3 bases and the J gene lost 4 bases, with 9 bases spanning the gap. The CDR3 length is 13 residues. The CDR3 nucleotides are TGTGCCAGCAGTTTGGGCAGGGTCTATGGCTACACCTTC. Its protein product is CASSLGRVYGYTF.